A selection of T cell receptor beta chains follows, all from one sample in a study of shared clonotypes between healthy human individuals. Method: immunoSEQ multiplex PCR; TCRdb's copy keeps in-frame clones and lacks some. The sample contains around 620,000 clones, approximately 96% of which appear only once. The sequenced material came from naive CD8+ T cells sorted from blood. Receptors were obtained from a woman aged 25 to 39 in good health. The CDR3 runs from the conserved cysteine through the conserved F or W. Fields, in order: V gene, clone size, D gene, J gene, CDR3 DNA, CDR3 protein. The D gene is left open where the match is weak. Part of the rows lack a size; the others show once, few, many or a class for expanded clones.

V: TRBV28
size: .
D: TRBD1
J: TRBJ1-1
DNA: TGTGCCAGCAGGGGACAGGCCAACACTGAAGCTTTCTTT
CDR3: CASRGQANTEAFF

V: TRBV7-9
size: .
D: .
J: TRBJ1-2
DNA: TGTGCCAGCAGCTCGTCCGGCCATGGCTACACCTTC
CDR3: CASSSSGHGYTF

V: TRBV5-4
size: once
D: TRBD2
J: TRBJ2-7
DNA: TGTGCCAGCAGCTTGGCCCGACTAGCCTACTACGAGCAGTACTTC
CDR3: CASSLARLAYYEQYF

V: TRBV7-2
size: .
D: .
J: TRBJ1-5
DNA: TGTGCCAGCAGCTTAGGGGGATTCAATCAGCCCCAGCATTTT
CDR3: CASSLGGFNQPQHF

V: TRBV15
size: .
D: .
J: TRBJ1-1
DNA: TGTGCCACCAGCAGAGATTCGGGGAACACTGAAGCTTTCTTT
CDR3: CATSRDSGNTEAFF

V: TRBV18
size: .
D: .
J: TRBJ1-5
DNA: TGTGCCAGCTCACAGGGGATATACAATCAGCCCCAGCATTTT
CDR3: CASSQGIYNQPQHF

V: TRBV5-1
size: .
D: TRBD1
J: TRBJ2-7
DNA: TGCGCCAGCAGCTATGACAGGGGACCTCCCTACGAGCAGTACTTC
CDR3: CASSYDRGPPYEQYF

V: TRBV5-5
size: .
D: TRBD1
J: TRBJ2-7
DNA: TGTGCCAGCAGCTTGGACGTTGCAGGGGGCTACGAGCAGTACTTC
CDR3: CASSLDVAGGYEQYF

V: TRBV28
size: .
D: TRBD2
J: TRBJ2-7
DNA: TGTGCCACCCTGACCGGGACTAGCGTCTACGAGCAGTACTTC
CDR3: CATLTGTSVYEQYF

V: TRBV5-8
size: .
D: TRBD1
J: TRBJ2-7
DNA: TGTGCCAGCAGCTTGTTAGCTGACAGGGAGCACGAGCAGTACTTC
CDR3: CASSLLADREHEQYF

V: TRBV28
size: .
D: .
J: TRBJ2-7
DNA: TGTGCCACCAACCCTGGAGGTGAGCAGTACTTC
CDR3: CATNPGGEQYF

V: TRBV7-2
size: once
D: .
J: TRBJ2-1
DNA: TGTGCCAGCAGCTTAATCTCGAACTCCTACAATGAGCAGTTCTTC
CDR3: CASSLISNSYNEQFF

V: TRBV2
size: .
D: .
J: TRBJ1-1
DNA: TGTGCCACCACCTTTGAGGACACCGACGGGAACACTGAAGCTTTCTTT
CDR3: CATTFEDTDGNTEAFF

V: TRBV11-2
size: .
D: .
J: TRBJ2-1
DNA: TGTGCCAGCAGCTCGGCGGTACCAGGAGAGCAGTTCTTC
CDR3: CASSSAVPGEQFF

V: TRBV28
size: .
D: .
J: TRBJ1-1
DNA: TGTGCCAGCAGTACCGGGAACACTGAAGCTTTCTTT
CDR3: CASSTGNTEAFF

V: TRBV4-1
size: .
D: TRBD1
J: TRBJ2-1
DNA: TGCGCCAGCAGCCAAGGGAGGCGGACAGGGGGCGTCTACAATGAGCAGTTCTTC
CDR3: CASSQGRRTGGVYNEQFF

V: TRBV11-2
size: .
D: TRBD1
J: TRBJ2-7
DNA: TGTGCCAGCGGGACAGGGTTCTCCTACGAGCAGTACTTC
CDR3: CASGTGFSYEQYF

V: TRBV7-9
size: .
D: .
J: TRBJ1-1
DNA: TGTGCCAGCAGCCCATCGGGAGGGGGCACTGAAGCTTTCTTT
CDR3: CASSPSGGGTEAFF

V: TRBV25-1
size: .
D: TRBD1
J: TRBJ2-7
DNA: TGTGCCAGCAGTGATCCGGGACAGGGACGAGGTGAGCAGTACTTC
CDR3: CASSDPGQGRGEQYF

V: TRBV6-1
size: once
D: TRBD1
J: TRBJ2-7
DNA: TGTGCCAGCAGTGAAGTAGTCCGGGCAGGGGGTGACTACGAGCAGTACTTC
CDR3: CASSEVVRAGGDYEQYF

V: TRBV4-1
size: .
D: .
J: TRBJ2-7
DNA: TGCGCCAGCAGCCAGGCGCTCAGCTCCTACGAGCAGTACTTC
CDR3: CASSQALSSYEQYF

V: TRBV27
size: .
D: .
J: TRBJ2-2
DNA: TGTGCCAGCAGTTTCGGAACGGTGAACACCGGGGAGCTGTTTTTT
CDR3: CASSFGTVNTGELFF

V: TRBV10-1
size: .
D: TRBD2
J: TRBJ2-7
DNA: TGCGCCAGCAGTGAGGGGACTAGCGGGTTCGAGCAGTACTTC
CDR3: CASSEGTSGFEQYF

V: TRBV5-6
size: .
D: .
J: TRBJ2-7
DNA: TGTGCCAGCAGCCCAACAGGCTCCTACGAGCAGTACTTC
CDR3: CASSPTGSYEQYF

V: TRBV18
size: .
D: TRBD1
J: TRBJ2-5
DNA: TGTGCCAGCTCAGTGGGACAGCACAATCTAGAGAGGGAGACCCAGTACTTC
CDR3: CASSVGQHNLERETQYF

V: TRBV7-2
size: .
D: .
J: TRBJ2-3
DNA: TGTGCCAGCAGCTTTACCGGGGACACAGATACGCAGTATTTT
CDR3: CASSFTGDTDTQYF

V: TRBV19
size: .
D: .
J: TRBJ2-1
DNA: TGTGCCAGTAGTACAACATCTTACAATGAGCAGTTCTTC
CDR3: CASSTTSYNEQFF